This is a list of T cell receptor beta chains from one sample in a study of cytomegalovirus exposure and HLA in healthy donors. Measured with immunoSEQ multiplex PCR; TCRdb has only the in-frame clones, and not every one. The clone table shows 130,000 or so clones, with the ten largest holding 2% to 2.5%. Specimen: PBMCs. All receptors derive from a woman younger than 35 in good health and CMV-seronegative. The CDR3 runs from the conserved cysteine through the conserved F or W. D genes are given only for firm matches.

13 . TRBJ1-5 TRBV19 TGTGCCAGTAGTCCGGGGATGAATCAGCCCCAGCATTTT CASSPGMNQPQHF
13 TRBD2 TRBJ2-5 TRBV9 TGTGCCAGCCGGGCTAGCGGGCAAGAGACCCAGTACTTC CASRASGQETQYF
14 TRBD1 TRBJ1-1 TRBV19 TGTGCCAGTAGTAAGACAGGGGCGGGCACTGAAGCTTTCTTT CASSKTGAGTEAFF
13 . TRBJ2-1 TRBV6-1 TGTGCCAGCAGTGAACTTCGTTACAATGAGCAGTTCTTC CASSELRYNEQFF
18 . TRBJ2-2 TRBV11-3 TGTGCCAGCAGCTTAGATTCCCCCCGGGGGTGGGACACCGGGGAGCTGTTTTTT CASSLDSPRGWDTGELFF
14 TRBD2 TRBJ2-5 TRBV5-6 TGTGCCAGCAGCTTGGTTGGGGGGGAGGAGACCCAGTACTTC CASSLVGGEETQYF
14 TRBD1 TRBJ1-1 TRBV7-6 TGTGCCAGCAGCTCGACAGGGGCGAACACTGAAGCTTTCTTT CASSSTGANTEAFF
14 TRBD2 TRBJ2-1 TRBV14 TGTGCCAGCAGCCGACTAGCGGGATACAATGAGCAGTTCTTC CASSRLAGYNEQFF
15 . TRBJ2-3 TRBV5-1 TGCGCCAGCAGCAAGACAGACAAGCGCACAGATACGCAGTATTTT CASSKTDKRTDTQYF
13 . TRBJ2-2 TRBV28 TGTGCCAGCAGTTCCGAAGCGACCGGGGAGCTGTTTTTT CASSSEATGELFF
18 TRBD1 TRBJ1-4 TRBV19 TGTGCCAGTAGTTCAAGGACAGGGAAGTTCGAGGCTAATGAAAAACTGTTTTTT CASSSRTGKFEANEKLFF
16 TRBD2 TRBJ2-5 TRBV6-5 TGTGCCAGCAGTTACTTGTCCAGCGGGAGGGGGGAGACCCAGTACTTC CASSYLSSGRGETQYF
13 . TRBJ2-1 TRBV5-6 TGTGCCAGCAGCCCGTGGGGAGCCAATGAGCAGTTCTTC CASSPWGANEQFF
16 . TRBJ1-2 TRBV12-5 TGTGCTAGTGGCTTCGCCCTTCGGGGAGAGAACTATGGCTACACCTTC CASGFALRGENYGYTF
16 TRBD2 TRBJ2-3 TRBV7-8 TGTGCCAGCAGCGAGACTAGCGCCCCTAGCACAGATACGCAGTATTTT CASSETSAPSTDTQYF
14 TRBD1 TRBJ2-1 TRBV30 TGTGCCTGGAGCCATGGGACAGTGGGGAGAGAGCAGTTCTTC CAWSHGTVGREQFF
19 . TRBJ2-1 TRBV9 TGTGCCAGCAGCGTAGGAGGGGGGAAGGGGCAGGGGGCCTACAATGAGCAGTTCTTC CASSVGGGKGQGAYNEQFF
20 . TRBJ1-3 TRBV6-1 TGTGCCAGCAGTGAACAGGGCGGAGATCCTTGGGTTTACTCTGGAAACACCATATATTTT CASSEQGGDPWVYSGNTIYF
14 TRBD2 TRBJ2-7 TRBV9 TGTGCCAGCAGCGGGGGACTAGCGGGAGGTTCTCTGTACTTC CASSGGLAGGSLYF
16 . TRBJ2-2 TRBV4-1 TGCGCCAGCAGCCACGGAGCCTCGTTCGATCCCGGGGAGCTGTTTTTT CASSHGASFDPGELFF
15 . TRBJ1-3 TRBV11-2 TGTGCCAGCAGCTTAGTATCTCTAACTCATTCCCACATATATTTT CASSLVSLTHSHIYF
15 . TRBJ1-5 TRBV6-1 TGTGCCAGCAGGTCCGGGGGGGCAGACAATCAGCCCCAGCATTTT CASRSGGADNQPQHF